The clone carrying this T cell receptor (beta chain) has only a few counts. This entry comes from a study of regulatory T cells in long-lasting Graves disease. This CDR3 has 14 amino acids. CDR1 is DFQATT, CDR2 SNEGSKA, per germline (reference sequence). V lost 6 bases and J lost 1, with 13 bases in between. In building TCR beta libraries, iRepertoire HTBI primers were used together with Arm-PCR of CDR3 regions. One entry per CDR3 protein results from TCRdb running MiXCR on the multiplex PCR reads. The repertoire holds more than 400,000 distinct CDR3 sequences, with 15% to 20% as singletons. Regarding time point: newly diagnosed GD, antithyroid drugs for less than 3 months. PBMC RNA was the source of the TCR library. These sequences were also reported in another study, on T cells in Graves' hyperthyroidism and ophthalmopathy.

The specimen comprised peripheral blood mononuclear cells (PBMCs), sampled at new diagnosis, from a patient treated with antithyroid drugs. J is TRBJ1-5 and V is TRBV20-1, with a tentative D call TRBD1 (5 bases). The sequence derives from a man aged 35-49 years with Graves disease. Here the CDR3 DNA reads TGCAGTGCCAGCCCAGGGAACAGCAATCAGCCCCAGCATTTT. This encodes CSASPGNSNQPQHF.